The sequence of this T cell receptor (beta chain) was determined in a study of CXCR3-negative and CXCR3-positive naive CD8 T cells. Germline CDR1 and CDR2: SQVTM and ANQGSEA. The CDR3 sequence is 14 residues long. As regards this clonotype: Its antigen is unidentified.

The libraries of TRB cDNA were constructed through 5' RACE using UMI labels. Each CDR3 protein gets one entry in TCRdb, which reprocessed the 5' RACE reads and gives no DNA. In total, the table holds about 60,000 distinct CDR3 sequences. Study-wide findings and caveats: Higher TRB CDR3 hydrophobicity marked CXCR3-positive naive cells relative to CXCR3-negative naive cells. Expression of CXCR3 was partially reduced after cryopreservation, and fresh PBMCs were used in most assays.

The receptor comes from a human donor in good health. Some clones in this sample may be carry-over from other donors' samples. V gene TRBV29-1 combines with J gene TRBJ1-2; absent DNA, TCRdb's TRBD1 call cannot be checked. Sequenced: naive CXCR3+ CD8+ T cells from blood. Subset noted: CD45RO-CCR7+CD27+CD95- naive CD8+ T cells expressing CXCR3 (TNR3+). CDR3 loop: CSVEGQGYNYGYTF.